The TCR beta chain described here comes from a study of PD-L1 blockade in urothelial cancer. Study details: Researchers looked at the blood 3 weeks (second dose) and 6 weeks after treatment began.

TCRdb keeps only in-frame clones here, not all; method: immunoSEQ multiplex PCR. The table includes around 100,000 clones, under 95% detected once. Time point reported: peripheral blood 6 weeks after treatment start. Patient disease was locally advanced or metastatic urothelial carcinoma. Trimming pared 7 bases from V and 0 bases from J, leaving 16 bases between. This CDR3 spans 15 amino acids. Germline loops: CDR1 LNHDA, CDR2 SQIVND (reference sequence). The sequence derives from a man aged 55-75 years with urothelial cancer. The input for sequencing was PBMCs, taken around atezolizumab (anti-PD-L1) treatment. This sequence joins TRBV19 and TRBJ2-7; TRBD1 is a possible D gene (5 bases). The CDR3 DNA is TGTGCCAGTAAGATGATGGACAAGCCCTCCTACGAGCAGTACTTC. Residues: CASKMMDKPSYEQYF.